Below, 32 T cell receptor beta chains from the same sample are listed, as sequenced in a study of T cells in Graves' hyperthyroidism and ophthalmopathy. TCR beta CDR3 regions were amplified from RNA transcripts. With the HTBI primer set, the TCR CDR3 went through a first round of RT-PCR. MiXCR was run by TCRdb on the multiplex PCR reads, yielding one entry per CDR3 protein. The sample contains hundreds of thousands of distinct CDR3 sequences, roughly 40% of which appear only once. The sequencing input was blood. These receptors were obtained from a man younger than 35 with Graves' hyperthyroidism.

As for this clonotype: One end of the junction is discordant with germline, which a read error may explain. CDR3 bases: TGTGCCAGCAGCTCGCCACCGGGACGGCTGGGATCCTATGGCCACACCTTC. Translated: CASSSPPGRLGSYGHTF. This rearrangement joins TRBV19 to TRBJ1-2; possibly TRBD1 for D (5 bases). From germline, CDR1 is LNHDA and CDR2 SQIVND (reference sequence). The CDR3 covers 17 residues.

This clonotype has just a few counts. V usage is TRBV7-2 and J usage is TRBJ1-6, with D unresolved. The germline CDR1 and CDR2 sequences are SGHTA and FQGNSA. V was pared by 2 bases and J by 5 bases, with 10 bases between. The CDR3 spans 15 residues. Here the CDR3 DNA reads TGTGCCAGCAGCTTAAGAGGCAGCCATAATTCACCCCTCCACTTT. As protein: CASSLRGSHNSPLHF.

This clonotype was seen many times. The J gene is TRBJ1-6, the V gene TRBV9; D not certain. Per the germline V gene, CDR1 is SGDLS and CDR2 is YYNGEE. V was cut by 0 bases and J by 8 bases, with 6 bases left in between. The CDR3 covers 13 residues. CDR3 protein: CASSVVEDSPLHF. CDR3 DNA sequence: TGTGCCAGCAGCGTAGTCGAAGATTCACCCCTCCACTTT.

This clonotype was found a few times. In nucleotides, the CDR3 is TGTGCCAGCAGCTTAGAGTCAGGGAACTCCGGACTATACGAGCAGTACTTC. Its translation: CASSLESGNSGLYEQYF. The chain carries TRBV11-2 and TRBJ2-7; D may be TRBD2 (6 bases). This CDR3 comprises 17 residues. Deletions cut 0 bases from V and 4 bases from J, with 19 bases between. Per germline, CDR1 SGHAT and CDR2 FQNNGV. The full variable domain, its missing parts supplied by reference TRBV11-2 and TRBJ2-7, is EAGVAQSPRYKIIEKRQSVAFWCNPISGHATLYWYQQILGQGPKLLIQFQNNGVVDDSQLPKDRFSAERLKGVDSTLKIQPAKLEDSAVYLCASSLESGNSGLYEQYFGPGTRLTVT.

At least ten counts were recorded for this clonotype. The chain employs TRBV20-1 and TRBJ2-7; D ambiguous. The CDR3 is made up of 10 amino acids. Trimming pared 3 bases from V and 5 bases from J, leaving 5 bases between. In germline, CDR1 is DFQATT, CDR2 SNEGSKA (reference sequence). The CDR3 DNA sequence: TGCAGTGCTAGTCCAGACGAGCAGTACTTC. This translates into CSASPDEQYF.

Details on this clonotype: A much larger clone lies one base from this, so it may be a read error. The chain uses TRBV5-4 and TRBJ1-5; maybe TRBD1 (5 bases). Germline V gives CDR1 SGHNT, CDR2 YYREEE (reference sequence). This CDR3 has 14 amino acids. V lost 3 bases to trimming and J lost 7 bases, with 14 bases between them. CDR3 nucleotide sequence: TGTGCCAGCAGCTCAGCCCAGGGATCGCAGCCCCAGCATTTT. This encodes CASSSAQGSQPQHF.

The CDR3 loop is CASSPPRGGVNRETQYF. The CDR3 region has the DNA TGTGCCAGCAGCCCCCCCAGGGGAGGAGTGAATCGGGAGACCCAGTACTTC. The chain carries TRBV7-2 and TRBJ2-5; the D call may be TRBD1 or TRBD2 (6 bases each). The V and J ends lost 5 bases and 5 bases respectively, with 24 bases between them. The CDR3 runs 17 residues. Germline V gives CDR1 SGHTA, CDR2 FQGNSA. The whole variable domain, remainder taken from reference TRBV7-2 and TRBJ2-5, is GAGVSQSPSNKVTEKGKDVELRCDPISGHTALYWYRQSLGQGLEFLIYFQGNSAPDKSGLPSDRFSAERTGGSVSTLTIQRTQQEDSAVYLCASSPPRGGVNRETQYFGPGTRLLVL.

This clonotype was detected ten times or more. The rearrangement uses TRBV13 and TRBJ2-5; D not resolved. V was clipped by 3 bases and J by 2 bases, with 7 bases between them. The CDR3 is made up of 13 amino acids. Per the germline V gene, CDR1 is PRHDT and CDR2 is FYEKMQ (reference sequence). The CDR3 sequence is CASSFSDQETQYF. CDR3 nucleotide sequence: TGTGCCAGCAGCTTTAGTGATCAAGAGACCCAGTACTTC.

This clonotype was seen once. The chain couples TRBV10-2 to TRBJ1-2; TRBD1 matches 7 bases. The CDR3 is 14 residues long. The germline gives CDR1 WSHSY, CDR2 SAAADI. V dropped 9 bases and J dropped 4; count of bases not matched to a gene: 11. The CDR3 region has the DNA TGCGCCAGTGCGAGGGCGGCAGGGGGCTATGGCTACACCTTC. Translated: CASARAAGGYGYTF.

This clonotype occurred many times. The chain uses TRBV20-1 and TRBJ1-1; no clear D gene. V was trimmed by 0 bases and J by 0 bases, leaving 5 bases between them. This CDR3 spans 13 amino acids. Germline V CDR1 and CDR2: DFQATT, SNEGSKA (reference sequence). CDR3: CSARDPMNTEAFF. As DNA, the CDR3 is TGCAGTGCTAGAGACCCGATGAACACTGAAGCTTTCTTT.

The chain recombines TRBV29-1 with TRBJ2-2, with 11 nucleotides matching TRBD2. The CDR3 contains 13 residues. The junction had 0 bases not matched to a gene; V was cut back by 4 bases and J by 5 bases. CDR1 is SQVTM, CDR2 ANQGSEA, per germline. The CDR3 loop is CSVASGGTGELFF. CDR3 nucleotide sequence: TGCAGCGTTGCTAGCGGGGGGACCGGGGAGCTGTTTTTT.

This clonotype was found many times. One end of the junction is discordant with germline, which a read error may explain. The rearrangement joins TRBV20-1 to TRBJ2-5; the match to TRBD2 covers 11 bases. Germline CDR1 DFQATT, CDR2 SNEGSKA (reference sequence). This CDR3 has 13 residues. The CDR3 loop is CSARGVVAGGPIF. The CDR3 coding sequence is TGCAGTGCTAGAGGGGTGGTAGCGGGAGGGCCGATCTTC.

This clonotype was seen ten or more times. The chain combines TRBV20-1 with TRBJ1-5; D gene uncertain. With 4 bases removed from V and 2 bases from J, the gap between germline ends came to 15 bases. This CDR3 contains 15 residues. The germline V gene encodes CDR1 DFQATT and CDR2 SNEGSKA (reference sequence). DNA of the CDR3: TGCAGTGCTAAGATGGGGTCACGAGGCAATCAGCCCCAGCATTTT. Translated, it gives CSAKMGSRGNQPQHF.

Worth noting for this clonotype: This may arise from a read error, as a much more abundant clone is one base away. CDR3 in amino acids: CASTPPDRGRETQYF. CDR3 coding DNA: TGTGCCAGCACTCCCCCCGACAGGGGCCGAGAGACCCAGTACTTC. The rearrangement uses TRBV7-9 and TRBJ2-5; 8 bases are a match to TRBD1. Germline trimming cut 7 bases from V and 4 bases from J; bases unmatched to any gene: 11. Germline lookup yields CDR1 SEHNR and CDR2 FQNEAQ (reference sequence). The CDR3 spans 15 residues.

In this sample, this clonotype turned up a few times. This sequence joins TRBV7-2 and TRBJ1-1; D unresolved. Germline-derived CDR1 and CDR2 are SGHTA and FQGNSA. The length of the CDR3 is 12 residues. Trimming cost V 5 bases and J 7 bases, with 11 bases left between them. CDR3 amino acids: CASSPIMGEAFF. CDR3 coding DNA: TGTGCCAGCAGCCCTATTATGGGTGAAGCTTTCTTT.

Ten or more counts support this clonotype. The gene calls are TRBV5-1 and TRBJ1-1; no firm D call. Trimming cost V 4 bases and J 4 bases, with 14 bases left between them. The V gene's germline CDR1 is SGHRS and CDR2 YFSETQ. The CDR3 spans 14 residues. CDR3 sequence: CASSPRDMSTEAFF. The CDR3 nucleotides read TGCGCCAGCAGCCCGAGGGATATGAGCACTGAAGCTTTCTTT.

This clonotype occurred a few times. This chain uses TRBV7-9 with TRBJ2-6; D ambiguous. V dropped 5 bases and J dropped 4 bases, with 15 bases sitting between them. The CDR3 is 16 amino acids. The germline V gene encodes CDR1 SEHNR and CDR2 FQNEAQ (reference sequence). The CDR3 nucleotides read TGTGCCAGCAGCCAATTGGGTCCGGGCGGGGCCAACGTCCTGACTTTC. Its translation is CASSQLGPGGANVLTF.

The rearrangement joins TRBV3-1 to TRBJ2-2; possible D gene TRBD2, 5 bases. This CDR3 is 15 amino acids long. Germline loops: CDR1 LGHDT, CDR2 YNNKEL (reference sequence). V was cut by 3 bases and J by 0 bases, with 8 bases left in between. CDR3 amino acids: CASSHAGPNTGELFF. CDR3 bases: TGTGCCAGCAGCCACGCGGGTCCGAACACCGGGGAGCTGTTTTTT.

This clonotype came up a few times. This sequence joins TRBV6-1 and TRBJ1-2; D is perhaps TRBD1 (5 bases). This CDR3 comprises 13 residues. Per the germline V gene, CDR1 is MNHNS and CDR2 is SASEGT. V was cut by 5 bases and J by 5 bases, with 12 bases left in between. The CDR3 is CASSSGHLYGYTF. The CDR3 region has the DNA TGTGCCAGCAGTTCCGGACACCTTTATGGCTACACCTTC.

This clonotype was counted only a few times. The rearrangement links TRBV7-3 to TRBJ2-2; D is uncertain. Germline lookup yields CDR1 SGHTA and CDR2 FQGTGA. The CDR3 sequence is 13 residues long. V gave up 9 bases and J gave up 4 bases, with 12 bases separating them. CDR3 residues: CARVLGFTGELFF. The CDR3 DNA reads TGTGCCAGGGTCCTCGGGTTCACCGGGGAGCTGTTTTTT.

The chain recombines TRBV20-1 with TRBJ1-4, with 8 bases that match TRBD1. The CDR3 sequence is 14 residues long. The germline V gene has CDR1 DFQATT and CDR2 SNEGSKA (reference sequence). The V and J ends lost 6 bases and 6 bases, in that order; junction bases with no gene match: 9. DNA of the CDR3: TGCAGTGCCCACGGAGGGGGACAGGATGAAAAACTGTTTTTT. It encodes CSAHGGGQDEKLFF.

V is TRBV4-2 and J is TRBJ2-7, with TRBD1 matching 11 bases. CDR3 length: 17 amino acids. Germline values: CDR1 LGHNA, CDR2 YNFKEQ. After removal of 3 bases from V and 6 bases from J, the junction contained 13 bases not matched to a gene. CDR3 sequence (DNA): TGTGCCAGCAGCCAGGGCACTTACGGGACAGGGGGTGTCGAGCAGTACTTC. Its protein is CASSQGTYGTGGVEQYF.

This clonotype came up a few times. V and J are TRBV24-1 and TRBJ2-2; D may match TRBD1 or TRBD2 (5 bases each). Per germline, CDR1 KGHDR and CDR2 SFDVKD. The germline V and J ends were trimmed by 5 bases and 4 bases, with 19 bases remaining between them. CDR3 length: 17 residues. CDR3 nucleotides: TGTGCCACCAGTGCTGCCGGGACGGAGTTTCTCACCGGGGAGCTGTTTTTT. Protein: CATSAAGTEFLTGELFF.

The chain is built from TRBV9 and TRBJ1-2; D not certain. Germline CDR1 is SGDLS and CDR2 is YYNGEE. Trimming removed 1 base from V and 7 bases from J, with 14 bases in between. The CDR3 spans 14 residues. CDR3: CASSVMGSVGGYTF. As DNA, the CDR3 is TGTGCCAGCAGCGTAATGGGTTCAGTCGGTGGCTACACCTTC.

Of note for this clonotype: A junction boundary mismatches the germline segment, possibly from a read error. The chain carries TRBV6-5 and TRBJ1-5; 10 positions agree with TRBD1. This CDR3 has 14 residues. Germline V CDR1 and CDR2: MNHEY, SVGAGI. The CDR3: CAGSYGQGGQPQHF. The CDR3 nucleotides read TGTGCCGGCAGTTACGGACAGGGGGGTCAGCCCCAGCATTTT.

V and J are TRBV7-3 and TRBJ2-3; 7 nucleotides line up with TRBD1. This CDR3 comprises 15 residues. Germline V gene lookup returns CDR1 SGHTA and CDR2 FQGTGA. With 3 bases clipped from V and 0 bases from J, the junction kept 3 bases outside the gene matches. CDR3 sequence reads: CASSFRDRSTDTQYF. CDR3 sequence (DNA): TGTGCCAGCAGCTTCCGGGACAGAAGCACAGATACGCAGTATTTT.

This chain uses TRBV3-1 with TRBJ1-3; D is possibly TRBD1 (5 bases). V gave up 0 bases and J gave up 4 bases, with 13 bases separating them. The CDR3 spans 16 residues. Germline V gene data show CDR1 as LGHDT and CDR2 as YNNKEL (reference sequence). CDR3 region: CASSQDKAGTGNTIYF. For the CDR3, the DNA is TGTGCCAGCAGCCAAGATAAGGCAGGGACGGGAAACACCATATATTTT.

The CDR3 coding sequence is TGCAGTGCCACCCCCGCAGCGGGTAATTCACCCCTCCACTTT. Translating it yields CSATPAAGNSPLHF. The chain recombines TRBV20-1 with TRBJ1-6; D ambiguous. CDR1 and CDR2 (germline): DFQATT, SNEGSKA (reference sequence). The CDR3 runs to 14 residues. V was clipped by 6 bases and J by 6 bases, with 15 bases between them.

The J gene is TRBJ2-5, the V gene TRBV29-1, with a tentative D call TRBD1 (6 bases). The tail of the sequence fits TRBJ2-1 better, so the J call may be wrong. The CDR3 has 13 amino acids. Germline CDR1 and CDR2: SQVTM and ANQGSEA. The CDR3 sequence is CTGYRDTLGEQFF. CDR3 DNA: TGCACGGGGTATAGGGACACGCTTGGTGAGCAGTTCTTC.

The CDR3 sequence is CASSQDMADTIYF. DNA for the CDR3: TGCGCCAGCAGCCAAGATATGGCCGACACCATATATTTT. V and J are TRBV4-1 and TRBJ1-3; D gene uncertain. The CDR3 runs to 13 residues. Per the germline V gene, CDR1 is MGHRA and CDR2 is YSYEKL. Between the trimmed V and J ends, which lost 0 bases and 8 bases, there was a span of 8 bases.

The table lists this clonotype with a few counts. The CDR3, as DNA: TGTGCCAGCAGTTGGGGGAACGGGGAGCTGTTTTTT. Its translation is CASSWGNGELFF. This rearrangement joins TRBV9 to TRBJ2-2; D could derive from TRBD1 or TRBD2 (5 bases each). With 5 bases removed from V and 7 bases from J, the gap between germline ends came to 9 bases. The length of the CDR3 is 12 residues. The V gene's germline CDR1 is SGDLS and CDR2 YYNGEE.

V is TRBV7-6 and J is TRBJ1-2; the D is unclear. The CDR3 sequence is 12 residues long. Germline CDR1 is SGHVS and CDR2 is FNYEAQ. V lost 4 bases to trimming and J lost 6 bases, with 9 bases between them. As DNA, the CDR3 is TGTGCCAGCAGCTCGGACGGGGATGGCTACACCTTC. Translated: CASSSDGDGYTF.